This entry lists 26 T cell receptor beta chains sequenced from one sample in a study of shared clonotypes between healthy human individuals (dated by TCRdb to 2020 to 2021). For the CD8 naive samples, CD45RO-negative cells were positively selected for CCR7, yielding a CD45RA+CCR7+ population from which TemRA cells were excluded. The library was obtained by the immunoSEQ multiplex PCR assay. TCRdb obtained this table from immuneACCESS and retained in-frame rearrangements with V and J assigned. These tables miss some clones; where compared with another copy, unresolved V genes account for less than half of the shortfall, and the remainder is unexplained. In all, the sample holds roughly 2,000,000 clones, and less than 95% of those were seen once. More than 0.9% of the sample comes from the top ten. The sequencing input was naive CD8+ T cells sorted from blood. This sample's cell subset or site label indicates: CD45RA+CCR7+. The receptors were sampled from a man between 18 and 35 years old in good health.

The chain is built from TRBV27 and TRBJ1-1; no firm D call. The length of the CDR3 is 16 residues. V lost 2 bases, J lost 4 bases, and 17 bases lay in between. Germline V gives CDR1 MNHEY, CDR2 SMNVEV (reference sequence). The CDR3 coding sequence is TGTGCCAGCAGTTTAAATGGTTTCGGGGTTGGCACTGAAGCTTTCTTT. It yields the protein CASSLNGFGVGTEAFF.

This clone has only one observation. The rearrangement uses TRBV27 and TRBJ1-3, with D possibly being TRBD1 (6 bases). V shed 0 bases and J shed 4 bases, with 10 bases lying between them. CDR3 length: 15 amino acids. Germline V gene data show CDR1 as MNHEY and CDR2 as SMNVEV (reference sequence). The CDR3 DNA reads as TGTGCCAGCAGTTTATCGCGGGGGCTGGGAAACACCATATATTTT. The encoded protein is CASSLSRGLGNTIYF.

The J gene is TRBJ2-4, the V gene TRBV27, with D possibly matching TRBD2 (6 bases). Germline V gene lookup returns CDR1 MNHEY and CDR2 SMNVEV (reference sequence). The CDR3 length is 15 residues. Trimming left V 8 bases short and J 0 bases short, with 14 bases between. The CDR3 sequence: CASAWGVPAKNIQYF. CDR3 nucleotide sequence: TGTGCCAGCGCCTGGGGGGTCCCAGCCAAAAACATTCAGTACTTC.

The chain links TRBV19 to TRBJ2-1, with D possibly matching TRBD1 (5 bases). This CDR3 is built from 15 residues. V lost 7 bases to trimming and J lost 5 bases, with 18 bases between them. CDR1 is LNHDA and CDR2 is SQIVND in the germline V gene (reference sequence). In DNA, the CDR3 is TGTGCCAGTACCCTACGGGCAGGGTACAACAATGAGCAGTTCTTC. Protein: CASTLRAGYNNEQFF. Combining the CDR3 with reference TRBV19 and TRBJ2-1 gives the whole variable domain DGGITQSPKYLFRKEGQNVTLSCEQNLNHDAMYWYRQDPGQGLRLIYYSQIVNDFQKGDIAEGYSVSREKKESFPLTVTSAQKNPTAFYLCASTLRAGYNNEQFFGPGTRLTVL.

The rearrangement uses TRBV5-4 and TRBJ1-2; D is unclear. The CDR3 covers 14 residues. Trimming stripped 4 bases from V and 3 bases from J, with 13 bases between. The germline V gene encodes CDR1 SGHNT and CDR2 YYREEE (reference sequence). CDR3 sequence: CASSPAPTDYGYTF. The CDR3 DNA is TGTGCCAGCAGCCCTGCCCCAACTGACTATGGCTACACCTTC. The full variable domain, its missing parts supplied by reference TRBV5-4 and TRBJ1-2, is ETGVTQSPTHLIKTRGQQVTLRCSSQSGHNTVSWYQQALGQGPQFIFQYYREEENGRGNFPPRFSGLQFPNYSSELNVNALELDDSALYLCASSPAPTDYGYTFGSGTRLTVV.

The chain is built from TRBV14 and TRBJ2-2; no reliable D call. This CDR3 is 16 amino acids long. The V end lost 1 base, the J end lost 6 bases, and 15 bases lay between the germline ends. Germline CDR1 SGHDN, CDR2 FVKESK. The CDR3 spells CASSQVNRVVPGELFF. The DNA of the CDR3 is TGTGCCAGCAGCCAAGTTAATAGGGTGGTGCCCGGGGAGCTGTTTTTT.

V and J are TRBV4-1 and TRBJ2-7; the D is unclear. The CDR3 sequence is 13 residues long. Trimming shortened V by 0 bases and J by 7 bases, and 10 bases separated the two germline ends. From germline, CDR1 is MGHRA and CDR2 YSYEKL. CDR3 DNA: TGCGCCAGCAGCCAAGATGCATTAAGGGAGCAGTACTTC. As protein: CASSQDALREQYF.

The chain employs TRBV2 and TRBJ2-5, with D possibly matching TRBD1 (6 bases). Trimming removed 3 bases at V and 5 bases at J, with 13 bases between. CDR3 length: 14 residues. Germline V gene lookup returns CDR1 SNHLY and CDR2 FYNNEI. CDR3 sequence (DNA): TGTGCCAGCAGTGATGGCAGGGGCGGGGAGACCCAGTACTTC. Translation gives CASSDGRGGETQYF.

The sample holds one count of this clone. CDR3 protein: CASSYTPQGSTDTQYF. The CDR3 DNA follows: TGTGCCAGCAGTTACACTCCACAGGGGAGCACAGATACGCAGTATTTT. The chain combines TRBV6-6 with TRBJ2-3, with 7 bases fitting TRBD1. CDR3 length: 16 amino acids. With V trimmed by 2 bases and J by 0 bases, 5 bases remained unmatched. Germline CDR1 and CDR2: MNHNY and SVGAGI (reference sequence).

V and J are TRBV4-3 and TRBJ1-6; no clear D. The V end was cut by 0 bases, the J end by 7 bases, with 7 bases between. Germline CDR1 is LGHNA and CDR2 is YSLEER. The length of the CDR3 is 14 residues. CDR3 DNA sequence: TGCGCCAGCAGCCAAGACCGATTAAATTCACCCCTCCACTTT. Residues: CASSQDRLNSPLHF.

This clone showed up just once. The V and J genes are TRBV29-1 and TRBJ1-1, with D possibly TRBD1 on 5 matching bases. The ends were cut back, 1 base at V and 4 bases at J, with 19 bases in the middle. The CDR3 sequence is 16 residues long. The germline CDR1 and CDR2 sequences are SQVTM and ANQGSEA. The CDR3 is CSVEGPDNFDSTEAFF. CDR3 nucleotides: TGCAGCGTTGAAGGCCCGGACAATTTTGACAGCACTGAAGCTTTCTTT.

This sequence joins TRBV7-9 and TRBJ1-2; D might be TRBD1 (5 bases). The CDR3 covers 15 residues. V lost 5 bases and J 0 bases, leaving 13 bases between the germline ends. Germline-derived CDR1 and CDR2 are SEHNR and FQNEAQ (reference sequence). CDR3 residues: CASSRQGSPNYGYTF. For the CDR3, the DNA is TGTGCCAGCAGCCGCCAGGGCTCCCCTAACTATGGCTACACCTTC.

The rearrangement uses TRBV7-9 and TRBJ2-5, with D uncertain. Germline V CDR1 and CDR2: SEHNR, FQNEAQ (reference sequence). The length of the CDR3 is 14 residues. The ends were cut back, 1 base at V and 5 bases at J, with 11 bases in the middle. The DNA for the CDR3 is TGTGCCAGCAGCTTAGTTGGGTTGGATGAGACCCAGTACTTC. Translation: CASSLVGLDETQYF.

J is TRBJ2-1 and V is TRBV4-3; 8 positions match TRBD2. The germline gives CDR1 LGHNA, CDR2 YSLEER. V shed 0 bases and J 4 bases; nucleotides not matched to a gene: 8. This CDR3 has 17 amino acids. The CDR3 sequence is CASSQDRVTSGYNEQFF. As DNA, the CDR3 is TGCGCCAGCAGCCAAGATCGTGTTACTAGCGGATACAATGAGCAGTTCTTC.

The V and J genes are TRBV10-2 and TRBJ2-5; D might be TRBD1 (6 bases). This CDR3 spans 15 amino acids. Trimming removed 2 bases at V and 3 bases at J, with 13 bases between. Looked up from germline, CDR1 is WSHSY and CDR2 is SAAADI. The CDR3: CASSEAGTSKETQYF. The CDR3 DNA sequence: TGCGCCAGCAGTGAGGCCGGGACAAGTAAAGAGACCCAGTACTTC.

The chain employs TRBV6-6 and TRBJ1-1, with D possibly TRBD1 on 5 matching bases. Germline-derived CDR1 and CDR2 are MNHNY and SVGAGI (reference sequence). The V gene lost 5 bases and the J gene lost 0 bases, with 10 bases spanning the gap. This CDR3 comprises 14 residues. Written as DNA, the CDR3 is TGTGCCAGCAGTCGCGACAGTATGAACACTGAAGCTTTCTTT. Its protein product is CASSRDSMNTEAFF.

The J gene is TRBJ2-2, the V gene TRBV10-2; either TRBD1 or TRBD2 may supply D (5 bases each). The CDR3 has 14 amino acids. With 3 bases removed from V and 2 bases from J, the gap between germline ends came to 7 bases. Germline-derived CDR1 and CDR2 are WSHSY and SAAADI. This chain's CDR3 is CASSDGGNTGELFF. The CDR3 DNA reads as TGCGCCAGCAGTGATGGGGGTAACACCGGGGAGCTGTTTTTT.

Of note for this clone: Other DNA sequences in this specimen translate into the identical CDR3. The chain is built from TRBV6-5 and TRBJ2-2, with D possibly being TRBD2 (7 bases). In germline, CDR1 is MNHEY, CDR2 SVGAGI. The CDR3 extends over 15 amino acids. Trimming shortened V by 2 bases and J by 5 bases, and 12 bases separated the two germline ends. CDR3 coding DNA: TGTGCCAGCAGTTACATACAGGGAGGGACCGGGGAGCTGTTTTTT. Protein sequence: CASSYIQGGTGELFF.

CDR3 nucleotides: TGTGCCAGCAGCGTAGCCACGGGACCCAGCGGGAGGGCCGGGGAGCTGTTTTTT. The encoded protein is CASSVATGPSGRAGELFF. This chain links TRBV9 with TRBJ2-2; 10 positions match TRBD2. CDR1 and CDR2 (germline): SGDLS, YYNGEE. The CDR3 length is 18 residues. V shed 0 bases and J 6 bases; nucleotides not matched to a gene: 11.

V gene TRBV30 combines with J gene TRBJ2-7; the D gene is possibly TRBD1 (6 bases). Germline assignment: CDR1 GTSNPN and CDR2 SVGIG (reference sequence). With 5 bases removed from V and 4 bases from J, the gap between germline ends came to 15 bases. This CDR3 spans 13 amino acids. The CDR3 coding sequence is TGTGCCTGGTGGGACATTGCGCAGTACGAGCAGTACTTC. Residues: CAWWDIAQYEQYF.

The J gene is TRBJ2-7, the V gene TRBV27; possibly TRBD2 for D (6 bases). Germline V gene sequence: CDR1 MNHEY, CDR2 SMNVEV (reference sequence). The length of the CDR3 is 13 residues. With 5 bases removed from V and 2 bases from J, the gap between germline ends came to 10 bases. CDR3 in DNA: TGTGCCAGCAGTCCGGTAGCGGCCTACGAGCAGTACTTC. Its translation: CASSPVAAYEQYF.

The V gene is TRBV6-5, the J gene TRBJ1-2, with 10 positions matching TRBD1. The CDR3 is made up of 16 amino acids. The J segment lost 6 bases and the V segment lost 2 bases, leaving 9 bases of the junction unmatched. Germline V gene data show CDR1 as MNHEY and CDR2 as SVGAGI. The CDR3 reads CASSYNPGQGKDGYTF. CDR3 bases: TGTGCCAGCAGTTACAACCCGGGACAGGGGAAGGATGGCTACACCTTC.

The count of this clone is one. The sample carries other DNA sequences with the same CDR3. The rearrangement uses TRBV6-5 and TRBJ1-2; perhaps TRBD1 as D (6 bases). The CDR3 is made up of 14 amino acids. V lost 0 bases, J lost 6 bases, and 11 bases lay in between. Looked up from germline, CDR1 is MNHEY and CDR2 is SVGAGI. The CDR3 DNA reads as TGTGCCAGCAGTTACTCGAGGGGGGAGGATGGCTACACCTTC. It codes for CASSYSRGEDGYTF.

This chain connects TRBV9 to TRBJ2-3, with 13 bases that match TRBD2. CDR3 length: 16 residues. CDR1 is SGDLS and CDR2 is YYNGEE in the germline V gene. With 4 bases clipped from V and 2 bases from J, the junction kept 4 bases outside the gene matches. The CDR3 DNA reads TGTGCCAGCAGCCCAGGGACTAGCGGGGCCACAGATACGCAGTATTTT. It translates to CASSPGTSGATDTQYF.

This chain's CDR3 is CAISVSTDTQYF. As DNA, the CDR3 is TGTGCCATCAGTGTCAGCACAGATACGCAGTATTTT. This chain links TRBV10-3 with TRBJ2-3; unclear D gene. V was trimmed by 4 bases and J by 0 bases, leaving 2 bases between them. CDR3 size: 12 residues. CDR1 and CDR2 from the germline V gene are ENHRY and SYGVKD.

The V call is TRBV30, the J call TRBJ1-1; D is uncertain. Trimming stripped 3 bases from V and 2 bases from J, with 10 bases between. CDR1 and CDR2 (germline): GTSNPN, SVGIG (reference sequence). This CDR3 contains 13 residues. CDR3 protein: CAWSIGSNTEAFF. The DNA of the CDR3 is TGTGCCTGGAGCATCGGCAGCAACACTGAAGCTTTCTTT.